The 9 T cell receptor beta chains below come from one sample, sequenced in a study of blood T cell repertoires in COVID-19 (dated by TCRdb to 2020 to 2022). The library was made by the immunoSEQ multiplex PCR assay. TCRdb stores this immuneACCESS table with in-frame sequences only. Part of the clones is absent; in the studies checked, under half of the shortfall reflects unresolved V genes, and no reason is known for the rest. The sample includes about 92,000 clones, with around 80% observed a single time. The ten largest clones capture approximately 8.9% of the sample. The sample was peripheral blood. These TCRs come from a man aged 50-60 years who had recovered from COVID-19.

The rearrangement links TRBV5-1 to TRBJ1-2; D unresolved. Germline lookup yields CDR1 SGHRS and CDR2 YFSETQ. Trimming took off 0 bases at V and 6 bases at J, with 6 bases between the two ends. The CDR3 is made up of 12 amino acids. The CDR3 sequence is CASSLDNNGYTF. Written as DNA, the CDR3 is TGCGCCAGCAGCTTGGATAATAATGGCTACACCTTC. The full variable domain, its missing parts supplied by reference TRBV5-1 and TRBJ1-2, is KAGVTQTPRYLIKTRGQQVTLSCSPISGHRSVSWYQQTPGQGLQFLFEYFSETQRNKGNFPGRFSGRQFSNSRSEMNVSTLELGDSALYLCASSLDNNGYTFGSGTRLTVV.

This chain uses TRBV5-6 with TRBJ1-1; D call uncertain. The CDR3 is 14 amino acids. Between the trimmed V and J ends, which lost 2 bases and 1 base, there was a span of 9 bases. Germline-derived CDR1 and CDR2 are SGHDT and YYEEEE. This CDR3 reads CASSLGTENTEAFF. CDR3 nucleotide sequence: TGTGCCAGCAGCTTAGGCACAGAGAACACTGAAGCTTTCTTT.

The V and J genes are TRBV9 and TRBJ1-4; D perhaps matches TRBD1 (5 bases). The CDR3 runs 15 residues. V gave up 1 base and J gave up 7 bases, with 14 bases separating them. The germline V gene encodes CDR1 SGDLS and CDR2 YYNGEE. The CDR3 DNA sequence: TGTGCCAGCAGCGTACTCCCCCAGGGTGGTGAAAAACTGTTTTTT. Residues: CASSVLPQGGEKLFF.

This chain joins TRBV30 and TRBJ2-2; weak D call: TRBD1 (5 bases). The length of the CDR3 is 12 residues. Germline V gives CDR1 GTSNPN, CDR2 SVGIG (reference sequence). Trimming took off 1 base at V and 7 bases at J, with 7 bases between the two ends. The CDR3 DNA reads as TGTGCCTGGAGTGAGGGGATCGGGGAGCTGTTTTTT. This translates into CAWSEGIGELFF.

The gene calls are TRBV27 and TRBJ2-1, with 11 bases that match TRBD2. The CDR3 has 15 amino acids. Germline trimming cut 1 base from V and 5 bases from J; bases unmatched to any gene: 1. The germline V gene encodes CDR1 MNHEY and CDR2 SMNVEV (reference sequence). The CDR3 loop reads CASSLYSGRDNEQFF. The CDR3 DNA reads TGTGCCAGCAGTTTATATAGCGGGAGGGACAATGAGCAGTTCTTC.

The rearrangement uses TRBV9 and TRBJ1-6; D is uncertain. This CDR3 has 14 residues. Per the germline V gene, CDR1 is SGDLS and CDR2 is YYNGEE. The germline V and J ends were trimmed by 0 bases and 10 bases, with 11 bases remaining between them. CDR3 DNA: TGTGCCAGCAGCGTAGCTGGTGTCAGGTCACCCCTCCACTTT. Amino acid sequence: CASSVAGVRSPLHF.

The chain has TRBV12-5 and TRBJ2-7; 9 bases match TRBD1. V gave up 4 bases and J gave up 2 bases; unmatched junction bases: 9. The germline V gene has CDR1 LGHNT and CDR2 FRNRAP. This CDR3 spans 16 amino acids. The CDR3 region is CASGSRGQGVAYEQYF. CDR3 bases: TGTGCTAGTGGTTCGAGGGGACAGGGAGTCGCCTACGAGCAGTACTTC.

The V gene is TRBV7-8, the J gene TRBJ1-5, with TRBD1 matching over 12 bases. The J segment lost 1 base and the V segment lost 5 bases, leaving 9 bases of the junction unmatched. The CDR3 runs 18 residues. The germline CDR1 and CDR2 sequences are SGHVS and FQNEAQ. The CDR3 loop reads CASSLRDRGPGSNQPQHF. CDR3 DNA: TGTGCCAGCAGCCTCCGGGACAGGGGGCCCGGAAGCAATCAGCCCCAGCATTTT.

This clone was counted a few times. The V gene is TRBV5-8, the J gene TRBJ2-7; 9 positions match TRBD1. This CDR3 region has 14 residues. Unmatched junction bases numbered 7, after V lost 4 bases and J lost 5 bases. The germline V gene encodes CDR1 SGHTS and CDR2 YDEGEE. The CDR3 region is CASSTGQGTHEQYF. The CDR3 DNA is TGTGCCAGCAGCACGGGACAGGGAACCCACGAGCAGTACTTC.